This is a list of T cell receptor beta chains from one sample in a study of blood T cell repertoires in COVID-19. Produced via immunoSEQ multiplex PCR; TCRdb's table is partial and in-frame only. The table has about 390,000 clones, around 87% seen once; the top ten hold about 2.5%. The sample comprised peripheral blood. The receptors derive from a woman in her fifties or sixties with COVID-19, enrolled during active disease. Both conserved end residues are part of each CDR3. The D gene is left open where the match is weak. The size of a clone is reported for some rows only, either as once, few or many, or as a class for expanded clones.

clone_size: NA
j_call: TRBJ2-5
d_call: TRBD2
v_call: TRBV5-1
cdr3_nt: TGCGCCAGCATAGGGAGGGAGGAGACCCAGTACTTC
cdr3_aa: CASIGREETQYF

clone_size: NA
j_call: TRBJ2-2
d_call: NA
v_call: TRBV18
cdr3_nt: TGTGCCAGCTCACCACAATTGGGCATCACCGGGGAGCTGTTTTTT
cdr3_aa: CASSPQLGITGELFF

clone_size: NA
j_call: TRBJ1-5
d_call: NA
v_call: TRBV19
cdr3_nt: TGTGCCAGTAGTACTCGGGGGGATAGCAATCAGCCCCAGCATTTT
cdr3_aa: CASSTRGDSNQPQHF

clone_size: NA
j_call: TRBJ1-1
d_call: TRBD1
v_call: TRBV18
cdr3_nt: TGTGCCAGCTCCCTGGCCGGGACAGTGAACACTGAAGCTTTCTTT
cdr3_aa: CASSLAGTVNTEAFF

clone_size: NA
j_call: TRBJ1-1
d_call: NA
v_call: TRBV29-1
cdr3_nt: TGCAGCGCCGACCGGGACACAAGCACTGAAGCTTTCTTT
cdr3_aa: CSADRDTSTEAFF

clone_size: NA
j_call: TRBJ1-5
d_call: TRBD1
v_call: TRBV18
cdr3_nt: TGTGCCAGCTCACCTGCGGACAGGGGGCTCGGTCAGCCCCAGCATTTT
cdr3_aa: CASSPADRGLGQPQHF

clone_size: once
j_call: TRBJ2-7
d_call: TRBD2
v_call: TRBV19
cdr3_nt: TGTGCCAGTAGTATGGCTAGCGGGGGTTACGAGCAGTACTTC
cdr3_aa: CASSMASGGYEQYF

clone_size: NA
j_call: TRBJ1-4
d_call: NA
v_call: TRBV11-2
cdr3_nt: TGTGCCAGCAGCTTCGATAATAGGGGGAGTCGCGGGTTCAATGAAAAACTGTTTTTT
cdr3_aa: CASSFDNRGSRGFNEKLFF

clone_size: NA
j_call: TRBJ1-2
d_call: NA
v_call: TRBV7-8
cdr3_nt: TGTGCCAGCAGCTTAGCCGCCAGGCGACCTTCTAACTATGGCTACACCTTC
cdr3_aa: CASSLAARRPSNYGYTF

clone_size: NA
j_call: TRBJ1-2
d_call: NA
v_call: TRBV28
cdr3_nt: TGTGCCAGCAGTTTATCCTGGAAGAGGGTTGGCTACACCTTC
cdr3_aa: CASSLSWKRVGYTF

clone_size: NA
j_call: TRBJ1-2
d_call: NA
v_call: TRBV5-1
cdr3_nt: TGCGCCAGCAGCTTGGATCTGGGGGGGAACTATGGCTACACCTTC
cdr3_aa: CASSLDLGGNYGYTF

clone_size: once
j_call: TRBJ1-2
d_call: NA
v_call: TRBV5-4
cdr3_nt: TGTGCCAGCAGCTTAGCCTCGACAGTTTACTATGGCTACACCTTC
cdr3_aa: CASSLASTVYYGYTF

clone_size: NA
j_call: TRBJ1-3
d_call: NA
v_call: TRBV19
cdr3_nt: TGTGCCAGTACCCTGCGGGGGCAGGGTACAAACACCATATATTTT
cdr3_aa: CASTLRGQGTNTIYF

clone_size: once
j_call: TRBJ1-6
d_call: TRBD1
v_call: TRBV5-1
cdr3_nt: TGCGCCAGCAGCCCCGGGGGACAGGGGAATTCACCCCTCCACTTT
cdr3_aa: CASSPGGQGNSPLHF

clone_size: NA
j_call: TRBJ1-1
d_call: NA
v_call: TRBV27
cdr3_nt: TGTGCCAGCAGTGAAAACTCAGCGGTCACTGAAGCTTTCTTT
cdr3_aa: CASSENSAVTEAFF

clone_size: NA
j_call: TRBJ2-7
d_call: TRBD1
v_call: TRBV6-5
cdr3_nt: TGTGCCAGTATGTTGGGGGGACAGGGTACCTACGAGCAGTACTTC
cdr3_aa: CASMLGGQGTYEQYF

clone_size: NA
j_call: TRBJ1-2
d_call: NA
v_call: TRBV5-1
cdr3_nt: TGCGCCAGCAGCCCCCGACAGAATCTACAGTCTAACTATGGCTACACCTTC
cdr3_aa: CASSPRQNLQSNYGYTF

clone_size: NA
j_call: TRBJ2-7
d_call: TRBD2
v_call: TRBV29-1
cdr3_nt: TGCAGCACTAGACTAGCGGGGGGGTACGAGCAGTACTTC
cdr3_aa: CSTRLAGGYEQYF

clone_size: NA
j_call: TRBJ1-4
d_call: TRBD1
v_call: TRBV5-1
cdr3_nt: TGCGCCAGCAGCCAGTTACAGGGGGCCGTAGAAAAACTGTTTTTT
cdr3_aa: CASSQLQGAVEKLFF